This T cell receptor (beta chain) was sequenced for a study of regulatory T cells in long-lasting Graves disease. Study in general: Those Graves' patients who were newly diagnosed had been on antithyroid drugs under 3 months.

CDR3 length: 13 residues. Germline-derived CDR1 and CDR2 are DFQATT and SNEGSKA (reference sequence). After removal of 6 bases from V and 9 bases from J, the junction contained 11 bases not matched to a gene. Arm-PCR of CDR3 regions with iRepertoire HTBI primers generated TCR beta libraries. TCRdb re-called the multiplex PCR reads through MiXCR, storing one row per CDR3 protein. The sample consists of roughly 350,000 distinct CDR3 sequences, roughly 15% of them appearing once. Specified time point: newly diagnosed GD, antithyroid drugs for less than 3 months. The TCR library used RNA extracted from PBMCs. These data are also associated with another study on T cells in Graves' hyperthyroidism and ophthalmopathy. That source notes: TCR CDR3 regions were first amplified by RT-PCR with HTBI primers.

The material sequenced was peripheral blood mononuclear cells (PBMCs), taken at new diagnosis, from a patient treated with antithyroid drugs. The receptor's source is a woman under 30 with Graves disease. The rearrangement links TRBV20-1 to TRBJ2-4; 7 bases line up with TRBD1. CDR3: CSALKTGLVIQYF. CDR3 nucleotides: TGCAGTGCACTGAAGACAGGGTTGGTCATTCAGTACTTC.